This TCR beta chain was captured by sequencing in a study of TIL therapy for anti-PD-1-resistant metastatic lung cancer. Study as a whole: Median tumor PD-L1 proportion score was roughly 5.4%. Whole-study results and caveats: The cohort had more treatment-naive, never-smoker and oncogene-addicted patients than typical. Compared with baseline intratumoral T cells, expanded TIL cultures were more clonal and less diverse (roughly 6.5% vs 31%).

Indicated time point: pre-treatment sample, taken before nivolumab and TIL therapy. Pleural nodules or supraclavicular lymph nodes made up most of the excised metastases sampled. Stage 4 NSCLC adults joined between October 2017 and January 2020. With 4 bases clipped from V and 6 bases from J, the junction kept 7 bases outside the gene matches. Germline CDR1 reads SGHDN; CDR2 reads FVKESK. CDR3 length: 15 amino acids. Sequencing used immunoSEQ v3. Data came from immunoSEQ multiplex PCR; TCRdb stores just in-frame clones and leaves some out. The sample shows 25,000 to 30,000 clones, 55% to 75% of them seen only once. Note on this clone: No antigen is known for it.

Sample: tumor tissue, taken at baseline. The chain employs TRBV14 and TRBJ2-2; 8 bases are shared with TRBD2. The sequence was collected from a person between 30 and 80 years old with non-small cell lung cancer. CDR3: CASSRRYGGAGELFF. As DNA, the CDR3 is TGTGCCAGCAGCCGGAGATACGGGGGGGCCGGGGAGCTGTTTTTT.